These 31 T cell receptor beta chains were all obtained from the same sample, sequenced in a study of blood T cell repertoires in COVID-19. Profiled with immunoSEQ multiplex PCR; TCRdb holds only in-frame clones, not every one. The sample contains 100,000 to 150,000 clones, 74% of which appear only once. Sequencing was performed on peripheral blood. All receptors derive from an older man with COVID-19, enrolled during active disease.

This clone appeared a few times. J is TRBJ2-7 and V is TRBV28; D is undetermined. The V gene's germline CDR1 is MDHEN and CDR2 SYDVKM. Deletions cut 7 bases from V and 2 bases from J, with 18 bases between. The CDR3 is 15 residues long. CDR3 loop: CASTTLTQTPYEQYF. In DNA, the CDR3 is TGTGCCAGCACCACTCTAACCCAGACTCCCTACGAGCAGTACTTC.

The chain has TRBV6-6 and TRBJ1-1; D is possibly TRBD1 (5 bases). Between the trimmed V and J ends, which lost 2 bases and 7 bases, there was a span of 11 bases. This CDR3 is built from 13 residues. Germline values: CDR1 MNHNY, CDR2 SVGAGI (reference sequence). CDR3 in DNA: TGTGCCAGCAGTTACACCTCGACAGATGAAGCTTTCTTT. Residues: CASSYTSTDEAFF.

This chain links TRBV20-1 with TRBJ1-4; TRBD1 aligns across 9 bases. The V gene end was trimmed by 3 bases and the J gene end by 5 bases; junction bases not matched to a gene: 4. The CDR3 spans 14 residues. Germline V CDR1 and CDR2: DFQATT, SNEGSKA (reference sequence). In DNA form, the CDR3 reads TGCAGTGCTAGTCGGGGGACAGGGAATGAAAAACTGTTTTTT. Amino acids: CSASRGTGNEKLFF.

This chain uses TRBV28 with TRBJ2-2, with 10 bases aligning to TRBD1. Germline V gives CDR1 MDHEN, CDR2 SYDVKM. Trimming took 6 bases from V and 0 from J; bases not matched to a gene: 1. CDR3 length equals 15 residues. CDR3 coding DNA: TGTGCCAGCAGGACAGGGGGCGCGAACACCGGGGAGCTGTTTTTT. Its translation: CASRTGGANTGELFF.

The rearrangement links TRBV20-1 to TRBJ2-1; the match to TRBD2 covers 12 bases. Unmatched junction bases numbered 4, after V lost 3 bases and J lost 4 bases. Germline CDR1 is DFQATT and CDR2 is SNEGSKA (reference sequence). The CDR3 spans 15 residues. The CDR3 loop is CSASGLAGTYNEQFF. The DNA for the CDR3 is TGCAGTGCTAGTGGACTAGCGGGAACATACAATGAGCAGTTCTTC.

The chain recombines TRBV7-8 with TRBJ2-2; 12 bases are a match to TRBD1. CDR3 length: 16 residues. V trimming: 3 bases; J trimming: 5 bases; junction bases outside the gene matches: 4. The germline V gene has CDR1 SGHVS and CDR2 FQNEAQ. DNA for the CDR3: TGTGCCAGCAGCTTGGGGACAGGGGGCGCAACCGGGGAGCTGTTTTTT. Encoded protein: CASSLGTGGATGELFF.

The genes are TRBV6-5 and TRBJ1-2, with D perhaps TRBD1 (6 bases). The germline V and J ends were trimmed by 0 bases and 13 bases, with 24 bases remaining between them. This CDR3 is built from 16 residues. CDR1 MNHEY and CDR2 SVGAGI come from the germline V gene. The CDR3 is CASSYSKQGQGYGSTF. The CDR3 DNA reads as TGTGCCAGCAGTTACTCCAAGCAAGGTCAGGGGTACGGAAGCACCTTC.

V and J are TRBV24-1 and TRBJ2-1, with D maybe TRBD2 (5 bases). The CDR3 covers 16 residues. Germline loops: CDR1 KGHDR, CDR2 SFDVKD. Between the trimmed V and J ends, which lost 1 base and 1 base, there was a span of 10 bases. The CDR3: CATSDFLASSYNEQFF. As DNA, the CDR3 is TGTGCCACCAGTGATTTTCTAGCTTCTTCCTACAATGAGCAGTTCTTC.

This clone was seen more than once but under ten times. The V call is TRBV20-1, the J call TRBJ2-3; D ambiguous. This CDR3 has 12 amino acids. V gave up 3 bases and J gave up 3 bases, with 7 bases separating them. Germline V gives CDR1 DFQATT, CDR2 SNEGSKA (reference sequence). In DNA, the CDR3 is TGCAGTGCTAGTCCTCAGACAGATACGCAGTATTTT. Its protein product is CSASPQTDTQYF.

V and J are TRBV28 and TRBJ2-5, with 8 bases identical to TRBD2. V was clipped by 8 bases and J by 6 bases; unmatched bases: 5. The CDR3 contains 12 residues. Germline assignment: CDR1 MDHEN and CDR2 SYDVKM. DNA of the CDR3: TGTGCCAGCCGGGAGGGAGGGAAGACCCAGTACTTC. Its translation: CASREGGKTQYF.

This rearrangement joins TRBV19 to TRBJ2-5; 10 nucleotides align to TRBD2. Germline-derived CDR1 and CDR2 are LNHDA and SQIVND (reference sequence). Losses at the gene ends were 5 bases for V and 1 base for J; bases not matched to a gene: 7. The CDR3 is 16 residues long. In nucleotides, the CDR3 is TGTGCCAGTAGTCCCTTCGCTAGCGGGAGCCAAGAGACCCAGTACTTC. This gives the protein CASSPFASGSQETQYF.

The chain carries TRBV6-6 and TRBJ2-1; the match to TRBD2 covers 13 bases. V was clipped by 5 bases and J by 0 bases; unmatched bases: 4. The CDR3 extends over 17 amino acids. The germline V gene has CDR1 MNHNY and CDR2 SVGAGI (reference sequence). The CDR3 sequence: CASSPRTSGSSYNEQFF. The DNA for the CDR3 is TGTGCCAGCAGTCCGCGGACTAGCGGGAGCTCCTACAATGAGCAGTTCTTC.

CDR3 region: CASSLSPGRARTGELFF. Written as DNA, the CDR3 is TGTGCCAGCAGTTTATCTCCCGGGAGGGCCAGGACCGGGGAGCTGTTTTTT. The J gene is TRBJ2-2, the V gene TRBV6-2 or TRBV6-3, with 8 nucleotides matching TRBD2. J lost 5 bases, V lost 4 bases, and 12 bases had no gene match. CDR1 and CDR2 from the germline V gene are MNHEY and SVGEGT. The CDR3 is made up of 17 amino acids.

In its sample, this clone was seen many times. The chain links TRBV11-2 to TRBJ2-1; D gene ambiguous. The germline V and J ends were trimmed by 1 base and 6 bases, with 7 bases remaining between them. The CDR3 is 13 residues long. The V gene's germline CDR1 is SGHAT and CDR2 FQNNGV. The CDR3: CASSLASGNEQFF. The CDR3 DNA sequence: TGTGCCAGCAGCTTAGCTAGTGGCAATGAGCAGTTCTTC.

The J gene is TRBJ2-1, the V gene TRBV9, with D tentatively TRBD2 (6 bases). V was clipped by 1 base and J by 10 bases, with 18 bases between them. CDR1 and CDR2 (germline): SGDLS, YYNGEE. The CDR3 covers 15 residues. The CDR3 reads CASSVLAAPFGEQFF. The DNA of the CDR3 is TGTGCCAGCAGCGTATTAGCGGCCCCTTTCGGGGAGCAGTTCTTC.

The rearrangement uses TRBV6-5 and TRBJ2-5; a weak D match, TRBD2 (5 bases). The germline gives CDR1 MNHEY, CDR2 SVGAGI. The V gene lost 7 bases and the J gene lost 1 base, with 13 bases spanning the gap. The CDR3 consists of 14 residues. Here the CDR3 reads CASTGLFSQETQYF. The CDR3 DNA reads TGTGCCAGCACGGGGTTGTTTTCCCAAGAGACCCAGTACTTC.

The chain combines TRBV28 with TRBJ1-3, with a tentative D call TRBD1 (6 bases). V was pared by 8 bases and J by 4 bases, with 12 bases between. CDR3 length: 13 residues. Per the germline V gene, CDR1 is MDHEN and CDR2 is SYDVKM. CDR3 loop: CASRTGGGNTIYF. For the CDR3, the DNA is TGTGCCAGCCGAACGGGGGGCGGAAACACCATATATTTT.

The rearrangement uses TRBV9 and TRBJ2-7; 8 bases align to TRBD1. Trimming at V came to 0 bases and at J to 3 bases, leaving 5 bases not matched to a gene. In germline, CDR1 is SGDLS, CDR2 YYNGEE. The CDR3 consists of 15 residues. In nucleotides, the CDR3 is TGTGCCAGCAGCGTAGGCCTGACAGGGGACTACGAGCAGTACTTC. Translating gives CASSVGLTGDYEQYF.

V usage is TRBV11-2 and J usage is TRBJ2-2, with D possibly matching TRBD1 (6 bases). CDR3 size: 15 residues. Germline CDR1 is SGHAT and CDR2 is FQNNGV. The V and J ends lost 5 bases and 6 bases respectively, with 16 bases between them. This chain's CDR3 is CASSREGSGAGELFF. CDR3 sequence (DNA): TGTGCCAGCAGCCGAGAAGGGTCAGGGGCCGGGGAGCTGTTTTTT.

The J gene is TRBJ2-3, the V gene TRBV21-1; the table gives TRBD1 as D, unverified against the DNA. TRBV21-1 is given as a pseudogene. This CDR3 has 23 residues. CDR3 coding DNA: TGTGCCAGCAGCAAAAAGGGGACAACCCAAGGGCTGGGTCCTTACACTAGCACAGATACGCAGTATTTT. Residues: CASSKKGTTQGLGPYTSTDTQYF.

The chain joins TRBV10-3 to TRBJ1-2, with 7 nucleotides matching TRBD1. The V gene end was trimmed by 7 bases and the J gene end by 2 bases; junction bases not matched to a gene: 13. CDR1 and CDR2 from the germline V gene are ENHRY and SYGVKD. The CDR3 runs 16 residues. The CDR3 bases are TGTGCCATCAAGCCGGGACAGACTGGGGCAAACTATGGCTACACCTTC. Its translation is CAIKPGQTGANYGYTF.

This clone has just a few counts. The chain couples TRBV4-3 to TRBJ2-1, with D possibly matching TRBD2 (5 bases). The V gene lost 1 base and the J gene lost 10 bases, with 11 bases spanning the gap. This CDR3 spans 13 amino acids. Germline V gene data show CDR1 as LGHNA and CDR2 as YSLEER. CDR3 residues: CASSQGIQREQFF. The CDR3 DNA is TGCGCCAGCAGCCAAGGGATCCAGCGGGAGCAGTTCTTC.

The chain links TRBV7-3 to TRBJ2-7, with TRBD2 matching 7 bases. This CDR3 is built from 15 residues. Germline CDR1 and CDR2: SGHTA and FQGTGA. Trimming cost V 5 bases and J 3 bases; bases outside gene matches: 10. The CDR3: CASSPGGGRGYEQYF. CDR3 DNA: TGTGCCAGCAGCCCGGGCGGCGGGAGAGGCTACGAGCAGTACTTC.

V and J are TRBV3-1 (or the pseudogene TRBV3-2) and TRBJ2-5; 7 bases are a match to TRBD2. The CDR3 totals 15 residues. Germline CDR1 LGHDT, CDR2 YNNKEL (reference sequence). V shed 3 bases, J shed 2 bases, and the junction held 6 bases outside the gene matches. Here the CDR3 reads CASSHWGGGQETQYF. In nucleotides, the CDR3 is TGTGCCAGCAGCCATTGGGGGGGAGGTCAAGAGACCCAGTACTTC.

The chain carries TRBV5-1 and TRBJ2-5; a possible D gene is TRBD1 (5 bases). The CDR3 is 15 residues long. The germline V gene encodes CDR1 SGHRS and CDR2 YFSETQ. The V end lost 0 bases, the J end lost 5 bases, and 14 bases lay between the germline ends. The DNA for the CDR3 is TGCGCCAGCAGCTTGGTAGGGGAAGAGAGGGAGACCCAGTACTTC. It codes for CASSLVGEERETQYF.

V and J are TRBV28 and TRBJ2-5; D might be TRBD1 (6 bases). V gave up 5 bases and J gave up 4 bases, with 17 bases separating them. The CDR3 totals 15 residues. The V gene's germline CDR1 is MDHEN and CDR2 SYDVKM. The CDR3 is CASSPSGDILETQYF. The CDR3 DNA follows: TGTGCCAGCAGTCCTTCCGGGGACATATTAGAGACCCAGTACTTC.

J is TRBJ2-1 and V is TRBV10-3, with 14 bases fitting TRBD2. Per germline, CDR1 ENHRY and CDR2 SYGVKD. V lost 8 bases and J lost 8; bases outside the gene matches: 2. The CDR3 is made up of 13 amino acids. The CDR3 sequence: CAIGTSGSYEQFF. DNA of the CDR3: TGTGCCATCGGGACTAGCGGGAGCTATGAGCAGTTCTTC.

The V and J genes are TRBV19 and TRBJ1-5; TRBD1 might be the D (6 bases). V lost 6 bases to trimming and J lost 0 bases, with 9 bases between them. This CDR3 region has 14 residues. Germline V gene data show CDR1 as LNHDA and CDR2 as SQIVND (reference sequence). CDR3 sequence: CASRTGNSNQPQHF. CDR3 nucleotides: TGTGCCAGTAGGACAGGAAATAGCAATCAGCCCCAGCATTTT.

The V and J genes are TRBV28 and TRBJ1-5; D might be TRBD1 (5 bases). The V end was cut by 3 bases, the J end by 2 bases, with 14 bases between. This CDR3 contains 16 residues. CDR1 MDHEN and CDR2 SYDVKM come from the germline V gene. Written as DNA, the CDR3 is TGTGCCAGCAGTTTCGCCAGGGCAATGGGCAATCAGCCCCAGCATTTT. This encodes CASSFARAMGNQPQHF.

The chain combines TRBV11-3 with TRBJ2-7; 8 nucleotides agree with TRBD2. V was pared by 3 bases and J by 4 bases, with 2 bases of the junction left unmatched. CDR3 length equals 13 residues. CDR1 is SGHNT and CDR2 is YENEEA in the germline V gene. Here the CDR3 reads CASSLSGSYEQYF. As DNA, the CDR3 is TGTGCCAGCAGCTTGAGCGGGAGTTACGAGCAGTACTTC.

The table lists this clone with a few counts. The CDR3 spells CASSESLAGSEQYF. CDR3 nucleotide sequence: TGTGCCAGCAGTGAGTCCCTAGCGGGAAGCGAGCAGTACTTC. The V gene is TRBV2, the J gene TRBJ2-7; TRBD2 matches 9 bases. In germline, CDR1 is SNHLY, CDR2 FYNNEI. The CDR3 is made up of 14 amino acids. The V gene end was trimmed by 3 bases and the J gene end by 6 bases; junction bases not matched to a gene: 6.